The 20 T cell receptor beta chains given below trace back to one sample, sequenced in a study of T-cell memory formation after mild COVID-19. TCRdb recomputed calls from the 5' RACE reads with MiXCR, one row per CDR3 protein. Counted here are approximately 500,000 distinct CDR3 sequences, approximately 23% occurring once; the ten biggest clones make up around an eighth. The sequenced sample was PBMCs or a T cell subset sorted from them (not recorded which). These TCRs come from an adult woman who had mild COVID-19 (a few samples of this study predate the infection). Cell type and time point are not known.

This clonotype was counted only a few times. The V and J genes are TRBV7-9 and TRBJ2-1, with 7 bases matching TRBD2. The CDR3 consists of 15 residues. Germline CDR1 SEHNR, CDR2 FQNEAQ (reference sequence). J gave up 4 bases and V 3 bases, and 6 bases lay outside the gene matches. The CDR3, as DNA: TGTGCCAGCAGCTTCGGTACTAGCGTGTACAATGAGCAGTTCTTC. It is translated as CASSFGTSVYNEQFF.

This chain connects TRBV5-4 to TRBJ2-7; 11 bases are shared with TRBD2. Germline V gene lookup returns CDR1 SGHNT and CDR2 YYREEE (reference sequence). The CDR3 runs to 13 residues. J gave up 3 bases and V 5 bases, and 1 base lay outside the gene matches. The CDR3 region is CASSSGRDYEQYF. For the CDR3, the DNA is TGTGCCAGCAGTAGCGGGAGGGACTACGAGCAGTACTTC. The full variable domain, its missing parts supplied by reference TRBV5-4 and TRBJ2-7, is ETGVTQSPTHLIKTRGQQVTLRCSSQSGHNTVSWYQQALGQGPQFIFQYYREEENGRGNFPPRFSGLQFPNYSSELNVNALELDDSALYLCASSSGRDYEQYFGPGTRLTVT.

This chain's CDR3 is CASSQEGTPPNNEQFF. The CDR3 DNA reads TGTGCCAGCAGCCAAGAGGGGACCCCACCCAACAATGAGCAGTTCTTC. The chain joins TRBV14 to TRBJ2-1; D tentatively reads TRBD1 or TRBD2 (5 bases each). Germline CDR1 SGHDN, CDR2 FVKESK. Between the trimmed V and J ends, which lost 0 bases and 5 bases, there was a span of 14 bases. This CDR3 spans 16 amino acids.

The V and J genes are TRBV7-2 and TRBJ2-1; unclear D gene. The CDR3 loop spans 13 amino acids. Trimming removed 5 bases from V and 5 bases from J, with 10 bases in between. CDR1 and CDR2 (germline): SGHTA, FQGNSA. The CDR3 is CASSTWMDNEQFF. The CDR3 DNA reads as TGTGCCAGCAGCACCTGGATGGACAATGAGCAGTTCTTC.

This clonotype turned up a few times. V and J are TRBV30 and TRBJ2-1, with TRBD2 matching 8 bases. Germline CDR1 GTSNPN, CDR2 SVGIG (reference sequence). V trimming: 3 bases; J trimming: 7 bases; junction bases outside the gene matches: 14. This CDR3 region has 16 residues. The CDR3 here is CAWSASGTSYTNEQFF. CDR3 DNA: TGTGCCTGGAGCGCGTCCGGGACTAGTTATACGAATGAGCAGTTCTTC.

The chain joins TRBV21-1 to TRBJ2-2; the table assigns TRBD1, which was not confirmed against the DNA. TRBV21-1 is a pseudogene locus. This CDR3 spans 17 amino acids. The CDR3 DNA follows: TGTGCCGCCGGGGGGGGCACCACCTCACCTGACACCGGGGAGCTGTTTTTT. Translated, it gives CAAGGGTTSPDTGELFF.

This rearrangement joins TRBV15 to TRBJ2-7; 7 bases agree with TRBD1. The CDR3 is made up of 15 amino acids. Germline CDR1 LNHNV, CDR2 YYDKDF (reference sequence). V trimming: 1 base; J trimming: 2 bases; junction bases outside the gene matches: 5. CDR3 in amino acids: CATSRAFTGAYEQYF. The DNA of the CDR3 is TGTGCCACCAGCAGAGCTTTTACAGGGGCCTACGAGCAGTACTTC.

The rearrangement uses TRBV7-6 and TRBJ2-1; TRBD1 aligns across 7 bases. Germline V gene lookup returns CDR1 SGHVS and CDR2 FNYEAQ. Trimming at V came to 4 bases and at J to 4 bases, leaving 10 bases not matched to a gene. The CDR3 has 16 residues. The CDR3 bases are TGTGCCAGCAGCTATTCGCCGGGACAGTTGTACAATGAGCAGTTCTTC. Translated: CASSYSPGQLYNEQFF.

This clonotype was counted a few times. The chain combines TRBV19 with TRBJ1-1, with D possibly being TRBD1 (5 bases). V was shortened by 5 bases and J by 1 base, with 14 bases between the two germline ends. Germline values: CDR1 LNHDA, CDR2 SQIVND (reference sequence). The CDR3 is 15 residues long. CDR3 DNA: TGTGCCAGTAGTCCTACCCTGACAGCGAACACTGAAGCTTTCTTT. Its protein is CASSPTLTANTEAFF.

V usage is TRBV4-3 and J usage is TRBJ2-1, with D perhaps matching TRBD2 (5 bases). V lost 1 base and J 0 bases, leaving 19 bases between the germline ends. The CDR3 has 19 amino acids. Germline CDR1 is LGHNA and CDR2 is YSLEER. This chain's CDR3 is CASSQVPLGVARSYNEQFF. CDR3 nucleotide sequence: TGCGCCAGCAGCCAAGTCCCCCTCGGGGTAGCGCGCTCCTACAATGAGCAGTTCTTC.

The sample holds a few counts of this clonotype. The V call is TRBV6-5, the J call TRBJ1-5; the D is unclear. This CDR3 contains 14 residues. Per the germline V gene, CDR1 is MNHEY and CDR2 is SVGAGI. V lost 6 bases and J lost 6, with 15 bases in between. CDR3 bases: TGTGCCAGCAGAGAATCAGGTCAGAGTCAGCCCCAGCATTTT. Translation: CASRESGQSQPQHF.

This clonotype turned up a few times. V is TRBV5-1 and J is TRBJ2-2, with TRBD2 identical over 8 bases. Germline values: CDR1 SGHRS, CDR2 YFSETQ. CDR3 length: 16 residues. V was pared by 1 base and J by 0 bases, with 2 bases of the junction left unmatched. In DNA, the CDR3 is TGCGCCAGCAGCTTGACTAGCGGAACGAACACCGGGGAGCTGTTTTTT. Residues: CASSLTSGTNTGELFF.

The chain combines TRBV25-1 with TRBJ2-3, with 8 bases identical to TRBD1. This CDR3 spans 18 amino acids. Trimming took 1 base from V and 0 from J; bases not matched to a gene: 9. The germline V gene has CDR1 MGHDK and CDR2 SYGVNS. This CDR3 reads CASSESGTGPTSTDTQYF. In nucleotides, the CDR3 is TGTGCCAGCAGTGAATCGGGGACAGGTCCAACTAGCACAGATACGCAGTATTTT.

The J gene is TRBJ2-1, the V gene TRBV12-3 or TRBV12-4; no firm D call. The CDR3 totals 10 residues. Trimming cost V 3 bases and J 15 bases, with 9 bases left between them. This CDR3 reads CASSFSVPFF. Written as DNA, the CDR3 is TGTGCCAGCAGTTTTAGTGTCCCGTTCTTC.

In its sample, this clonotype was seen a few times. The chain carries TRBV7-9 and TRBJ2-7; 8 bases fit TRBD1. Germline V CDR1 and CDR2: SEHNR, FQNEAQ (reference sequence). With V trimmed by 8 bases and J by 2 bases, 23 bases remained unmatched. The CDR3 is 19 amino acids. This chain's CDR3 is CASQDLRQPGTGVPYEQYF. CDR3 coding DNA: TGTGCCAGCCAAGACCTGAGACAACCCGGGACAGGCGTCCCCTACGAGCAGTACTTC.

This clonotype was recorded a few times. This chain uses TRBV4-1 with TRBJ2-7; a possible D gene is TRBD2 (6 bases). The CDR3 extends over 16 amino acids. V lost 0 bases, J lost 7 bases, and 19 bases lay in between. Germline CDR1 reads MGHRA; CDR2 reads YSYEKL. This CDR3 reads CASSQDGGRGVMEQYF. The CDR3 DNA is TGCGCCAGCAGCCAAGACGGGGGAAGGGGAGTCATGGAGCAGTACTTC.

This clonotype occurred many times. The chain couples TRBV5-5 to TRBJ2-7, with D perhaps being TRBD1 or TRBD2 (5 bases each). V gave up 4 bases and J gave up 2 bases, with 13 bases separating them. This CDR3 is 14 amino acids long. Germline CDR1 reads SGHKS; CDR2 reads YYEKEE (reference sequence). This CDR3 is CASSPNGGPYEQYF. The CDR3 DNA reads TGTGCCAGCAGCCCGAATGGGGGACCCTACGAGCAGTACTTC.

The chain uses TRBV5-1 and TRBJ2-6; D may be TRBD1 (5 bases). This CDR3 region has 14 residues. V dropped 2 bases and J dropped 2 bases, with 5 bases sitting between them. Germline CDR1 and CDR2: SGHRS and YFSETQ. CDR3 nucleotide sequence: TGCGCCAGCAGCTTACAGGCTGGGGCCAACGTCCTGACTTTC. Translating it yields CASSLQAGANVLTF.

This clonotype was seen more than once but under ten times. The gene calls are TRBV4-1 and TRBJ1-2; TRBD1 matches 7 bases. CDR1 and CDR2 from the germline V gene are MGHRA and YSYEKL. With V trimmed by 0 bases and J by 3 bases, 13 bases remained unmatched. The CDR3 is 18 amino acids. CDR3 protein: CASSQELGTVGEHYGYTF. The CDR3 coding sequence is TGCGCCAGCAGCCAAGAGCTCGGGACAGTGGGGGAGCACTATGGCTACACCTTC.

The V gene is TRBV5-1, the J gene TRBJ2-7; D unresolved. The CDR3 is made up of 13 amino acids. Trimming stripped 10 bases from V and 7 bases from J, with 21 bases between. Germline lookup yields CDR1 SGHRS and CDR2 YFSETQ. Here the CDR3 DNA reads TGCGCCTCTCGAATTCGGGCGAGAGGAGAGCAGTACTTC. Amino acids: CASRIRARGEQYF.